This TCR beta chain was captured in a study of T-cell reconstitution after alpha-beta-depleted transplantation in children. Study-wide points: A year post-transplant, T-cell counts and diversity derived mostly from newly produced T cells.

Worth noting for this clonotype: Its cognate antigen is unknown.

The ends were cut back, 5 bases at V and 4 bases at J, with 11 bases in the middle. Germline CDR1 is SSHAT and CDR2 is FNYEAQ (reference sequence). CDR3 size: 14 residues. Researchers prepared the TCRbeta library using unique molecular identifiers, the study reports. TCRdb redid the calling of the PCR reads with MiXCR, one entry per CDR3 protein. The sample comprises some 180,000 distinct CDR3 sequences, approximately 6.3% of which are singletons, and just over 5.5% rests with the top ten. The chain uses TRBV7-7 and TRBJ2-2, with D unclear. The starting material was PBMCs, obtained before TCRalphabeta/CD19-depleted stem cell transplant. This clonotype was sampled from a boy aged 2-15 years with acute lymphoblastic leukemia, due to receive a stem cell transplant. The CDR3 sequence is CASSPDVITGELFF. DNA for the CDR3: TGTGCCAGCAGCCCGGATGTTATCACCGGGGAGCTGTTTTTT.